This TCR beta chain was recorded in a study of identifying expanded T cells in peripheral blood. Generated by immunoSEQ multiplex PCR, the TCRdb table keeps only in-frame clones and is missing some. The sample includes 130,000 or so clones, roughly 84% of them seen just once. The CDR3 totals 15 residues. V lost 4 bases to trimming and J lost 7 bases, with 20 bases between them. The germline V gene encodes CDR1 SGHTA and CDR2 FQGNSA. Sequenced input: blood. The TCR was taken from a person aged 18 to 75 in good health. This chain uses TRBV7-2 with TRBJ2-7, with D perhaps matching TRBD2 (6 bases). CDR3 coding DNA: TGTGCCAGCAGCTCCTGGCGGACCCAGGAGGGGGAGCAGTACTTC. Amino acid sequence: CASSSWRTQEGEQYF.